This T cell receptor (beta chain) was obtained from a study of response to subunit inactivated influenza vaccine. Regarding the study as a whole: With each seasonal influenza vaccination, the authors suggested, few new T cells are recruited.

The germline gives CDR1 MNHEY, CDR2 SVGAGI. V dropped 2 bases and J dropped 7 bases, with 14 bases sitting between them. The length of the CDR3 is 15 residues. This clonotype was counted between two and nine times. Its antigen is undetermined. TCRdb used MiXCR to reprocess the RT-PCR reads, holding one entry per CDR3 protein. The sample lists about 780,000 distinct CDR3 sequences; about a fifth were seen once. The sample here was PBMCs from blood, taken around 5 days after vaccination. The gene calls are TRBV6-5 and TRBJ2-2, with D maybe TRBD1 (6 bases). The source is a man aged 50 to 59 who received an inactivated influenza vaccine. CDR3: CASSYATGSGGELFF. The CDR3 nucleotides are TGTGCCAGCAGTTACGCAACAGGGTCAGGCGGGGAGCTGTTTTTT.